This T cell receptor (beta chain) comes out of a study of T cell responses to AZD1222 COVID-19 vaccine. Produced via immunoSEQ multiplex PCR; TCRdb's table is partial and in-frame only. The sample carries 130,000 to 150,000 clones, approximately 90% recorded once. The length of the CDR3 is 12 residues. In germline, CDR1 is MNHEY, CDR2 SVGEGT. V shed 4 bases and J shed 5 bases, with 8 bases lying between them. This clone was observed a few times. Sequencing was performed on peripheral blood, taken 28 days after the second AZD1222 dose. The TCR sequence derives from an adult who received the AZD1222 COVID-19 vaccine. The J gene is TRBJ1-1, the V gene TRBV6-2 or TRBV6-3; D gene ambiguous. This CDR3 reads CASSSGGTEAFF. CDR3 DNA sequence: TGTGCCAGCAGTTCAGGAGGAACTGAAGCTTTCTTT.